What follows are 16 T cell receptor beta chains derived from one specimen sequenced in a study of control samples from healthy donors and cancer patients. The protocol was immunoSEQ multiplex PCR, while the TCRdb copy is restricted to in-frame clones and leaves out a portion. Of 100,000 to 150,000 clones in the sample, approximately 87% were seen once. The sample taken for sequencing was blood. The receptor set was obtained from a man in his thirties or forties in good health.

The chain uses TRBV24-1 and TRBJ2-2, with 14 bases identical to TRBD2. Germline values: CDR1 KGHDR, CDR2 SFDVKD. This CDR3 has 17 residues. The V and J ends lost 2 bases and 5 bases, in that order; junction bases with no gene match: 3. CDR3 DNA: TGTGCCACCAGTGATTGGACTAGCGGGGGGTTTACCGGGGAGCTGTTTTTT. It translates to CATSDWTSGGFTGELFF.

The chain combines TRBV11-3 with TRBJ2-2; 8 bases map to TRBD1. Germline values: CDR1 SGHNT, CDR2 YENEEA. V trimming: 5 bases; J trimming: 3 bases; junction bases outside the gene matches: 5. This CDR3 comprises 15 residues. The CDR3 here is CASSTRQGYTGELFF. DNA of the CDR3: TGTGCCAGCAGCACTAGACAGGGGTACACCGGGGAGCTGTTTTTT.

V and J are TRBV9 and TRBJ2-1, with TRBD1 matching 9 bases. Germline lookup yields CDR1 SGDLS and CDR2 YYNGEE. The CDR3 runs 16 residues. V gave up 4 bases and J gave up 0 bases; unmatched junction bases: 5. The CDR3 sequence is CASSLTGGYSYNEQFF. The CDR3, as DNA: TGTGCCAGCAGCCTGACAGGGGGATACTCCTACAATGAGCAGTTCTTC.

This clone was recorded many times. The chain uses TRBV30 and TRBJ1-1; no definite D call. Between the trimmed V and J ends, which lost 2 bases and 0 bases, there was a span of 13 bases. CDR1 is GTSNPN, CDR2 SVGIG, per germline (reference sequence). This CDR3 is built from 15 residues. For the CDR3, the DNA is TGTGCCTGGAGTCCCTGGGGTCTCCTGAACACTGAAGCTTTCTTT. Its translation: CAWSPWGLLNTEAFF.

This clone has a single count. The CDR3 DNA sequence: TGTGCCAGCAGTAAGACAGGGTCTGGCTACACCTTC. Residues: CASSKTGSGYTF. V and J are TRBV5-4 and TRBJ1-2; 7 bases fit TRBD1. V gave up 5 bases and J gave up 7 bases; unmatched junction bases: 5. In germline, CDR1 is SGHNT, CDR2 YYREEE (reference sequence). CDR3 size: 12 residues.

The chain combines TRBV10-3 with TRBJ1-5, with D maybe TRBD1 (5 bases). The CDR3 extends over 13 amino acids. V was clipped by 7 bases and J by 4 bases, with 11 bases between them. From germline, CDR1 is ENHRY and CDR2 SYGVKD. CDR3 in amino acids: CAINGDQNQPQHF. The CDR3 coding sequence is TGTGCCATCAATGGGGACCAAAATCAGCCCCAGCATTTT.

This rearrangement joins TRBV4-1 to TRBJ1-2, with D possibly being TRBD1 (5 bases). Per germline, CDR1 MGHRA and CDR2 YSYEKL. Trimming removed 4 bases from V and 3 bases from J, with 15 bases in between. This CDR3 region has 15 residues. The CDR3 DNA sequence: TGCGCCAGCAGCCTACTACCGGGACCGGACTATGGCTACACCTTC. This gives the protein CASSLLPGPDYGYTF.

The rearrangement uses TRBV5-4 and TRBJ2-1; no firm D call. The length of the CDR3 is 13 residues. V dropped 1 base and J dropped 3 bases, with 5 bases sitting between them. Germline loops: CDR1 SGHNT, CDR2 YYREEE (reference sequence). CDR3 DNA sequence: TGTGCCAGCAGCTTGTTCCACTACAATGAGCAGTTCTTC. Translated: CASSLFHYNEQFF.

The CDR3 spells CASRNVVSDSPLHF. The CDR3, as DNA: TGTGCCAGCAGGAACGTGGTATCCGATTCACCCCTCCACTTT. The chain is built from TRBV6-5 and TRBJ1-6; D remains unclear. Germline CDR1 MNHEY, CDR2 SVGAGI. The CDR3 is 14 amino acids. V lost 6 bases and J lost 8, with 14 bases in between.

The CDR3 region has the DNA TGTGCCACCAGGGCTCCAGGGAGTTGGGATGAAGCTTTCTTT. It translates to CATRAPGSWDEAFF. The gene calls are TRBV24-1 and TRBJ1-1; D is possibly TRBD1 (5 bases). The CDR3 totals 14 residues. Germline-derived CDR1 and CDR2 are KGHDR and SFDVKD. V gave up 7 bases and J gave up 7 bases, with 18 bases separating them.

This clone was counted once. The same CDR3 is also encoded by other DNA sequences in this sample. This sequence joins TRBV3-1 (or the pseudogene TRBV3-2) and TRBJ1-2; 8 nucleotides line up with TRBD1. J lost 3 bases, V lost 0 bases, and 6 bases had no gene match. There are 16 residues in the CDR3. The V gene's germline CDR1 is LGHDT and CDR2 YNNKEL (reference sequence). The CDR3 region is CASSQDLTGAYYGYTF. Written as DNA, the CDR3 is TGTGCCAGCAGCCAAGACCTGACAGGGGCGTACTATGGCTACACCTTC.

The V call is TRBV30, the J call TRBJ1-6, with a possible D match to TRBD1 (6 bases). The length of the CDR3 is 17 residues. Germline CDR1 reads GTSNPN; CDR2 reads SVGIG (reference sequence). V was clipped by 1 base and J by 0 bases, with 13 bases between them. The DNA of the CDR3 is TGTGCCTGGAGTGCCAGCGACAGGAGCTCCTATAATTCACCCCTCCACTTT. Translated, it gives CAWSASDRSSYNSPLHF.

CDR3 DNA sequence: TGTGCCAGCAGACCTCCAGGGGTCTACAATGAGCAGTTCTTC. Translating gives CASRPPGVYNEQFF. The chain employs TRBV7-2 and TRBJ2-1; tentatively, D is TRBD1 (6 bases). Germline V gives CDR1 SGHTA, CDR2 FQGNSA. CDR3 length: 14 residues. Trimming stripped 6 bases from V and 3 bases from J, with 12 bases between.

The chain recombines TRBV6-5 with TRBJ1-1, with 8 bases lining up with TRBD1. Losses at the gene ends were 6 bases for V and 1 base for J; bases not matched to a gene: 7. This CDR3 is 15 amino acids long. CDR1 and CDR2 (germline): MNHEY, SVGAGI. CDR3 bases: TGTGCCAGCAGGACAACCGGGACAGGGAACACTGAAGCTTTCTTT. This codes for CASRTTGTGNTEAFF.

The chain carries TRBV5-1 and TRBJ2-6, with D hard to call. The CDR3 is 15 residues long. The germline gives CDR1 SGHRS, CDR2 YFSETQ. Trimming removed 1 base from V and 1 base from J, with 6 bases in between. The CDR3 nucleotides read TGCGCCAGCAGCTTGCGGGTGTCTGGGGCCAACGTCCTGACTTTC. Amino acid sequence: CASSLRVSGANVLTF.

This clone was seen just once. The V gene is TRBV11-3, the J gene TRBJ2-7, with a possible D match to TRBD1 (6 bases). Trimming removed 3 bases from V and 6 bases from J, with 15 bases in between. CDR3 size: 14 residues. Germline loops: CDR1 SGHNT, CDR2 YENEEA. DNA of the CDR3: TGTGCCAGCAGCTTGAGGGGGTCCTCCGGCGAGCAGTACTTC. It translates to CASSLRGSSGEQYF.